One and the same sample provided the 15 T cell receptor beta chains below, sequenced in a study of blood T cell repertoires in COVID-19. Repertoires were generated with immunoSEQ multiplex PCR, while TCRdb's copy carries only in-frame clones and drops some. The profile shows 250,000 or so clones, approximately 80% of them singletons. Sequences were obtained from peripheral blood. These receptor sequences come from a woman aged 55-69 years with active or convalescent COVID-19.

The rearrangement joins TRBV29-1 to TRBJ2-5; 9 positions agree with TRBD2. The CDR3 is made up of 17 amino acids. After removal of 6 bases from V and 5 bases from J, the junction contained 19 bases not matched to a gene. Germline CDR1 and CDR2: SQVTM and ANQGSEA. The CDR3 bases are TGCAGCGTCCACCCCGGAAGTCGCGGGGGGGCCCGTGAGACCCAGTACTTC. Translating gives CSVHPGSRGGARETQYF.

This sequence joins TRBV15 and TRBJ1-2, with D hard to call. The length of the CDR3 is 15 residues. The germline V and J ends were trimmed by 0 bases and 2 bases, with 10 bases remaining between them. The V gene's germline CDR1 is LNHNV and CDR2 YYDKDF (reference sequence). In DNA, the CDR3 is TGTGCCACCAGCAGAGATCTTAACCAGAACTATGGCTACACCTTC. Translating it yields CATSRDLNQNYGYTF.

This chain connects TRBV3-1 (or the pseudogene TRBV3-2) to TRBJ2-2, with D possibly being TRBD2 (5 bases). The CDR3 contains 16 residues. Germline values: CDR1 LGHDT, CDR2 YNNKEL (reference sequence). Trimming removed 3 bases from V and 7 bases from J, with 18 bases in between. The CDR3 bases are TGTGCCAGCAGCCATTCAGCGGCACCCTGGGGCGGGGAGCTGTTTTTT. Translating it yields CASSHSAAPWGGELFF.

The gene calls are TRBV19 and TRBJ2-2; 8 bases are a match to TRBD1. Per the germline V gene, CDR1 is LNHDA and CDR2 is SQIVND (reference sequence). The CDR3 extends over 14 amino acids. V dropped 3 bases and J dropped 5; count of bases not matched to a gene: 2. For the CDR3, the DNA is TGTGCCAGTAGTATCACAGGGGGTACCGGGGAGCTGTTTTTT. It codes for CASSITGGTGELFF.

The CDR3, as DNA: TGTGCCAGTTCTGTCGGACAGAACACCGGGGAGCTGTTTTTT. This codes for CASSVGQNTGELFF. The chain combines TRBV19 with TRBJ2-2; D is possibly TRBD1 (5 bases). Trimming took 8 bases from V and 1 from J, leaving 11 bases between them. This CDR3 has 14 residues. Germline-derived CDR1 and CDR2 are LNHDA and SQIVND (reference sequence). Full variable domain (outside the CDR3, taken from reference TRBV19 and TRBJ2-2): DGGITQSPKYLFRKEGQNVTLSCEQNLNHDAMYWYRQDPGQGLRLIYYSQIVNDFQKGDIAEGYSVSREKKESFPLTVTSAQKNPTAFYLCASSVGQNTGELFFGEGSRLTVL.

This clone came up once. V is TRBV2 and J is TRBJ1-1, with TRBD1 matching over 9 bases. The CDR3 loop spans 15 amino acids. After removal of 5 bases from V and 6 bases from J, the junction contained 10 bases not matched to a gene. CDR1 and CDR2 (germline): SNHLY, FYNNEI. Here the CDR3 reads CASSPPGQGRSEAFF. CDR3 nucleotides: TGTGCCAGCAGTCCTCCGGGACAGGGAAGGTCTGAAGCTTTCTTT. Drawing the rest from reference TRBV2 and TRBJ1-1, the complete variable domain is EPEVTQTPSHQVTQMGQEVILRCVPISNHLYFYWYRQILGQKVEFLVSFYNNEISEKSEIFDDQFSVERPDGSNFTLKIRSTKLEDSAMYFCASSPPGQGRSEAFFGQGTRLTVV.

V usage is TRBV20-1 and J usage is TRBJ1-2; D is perhaps TRBD1 (5 bases). The length of the CDR3 is 13 residues. Trimming left V 3 bases short and J 3 bases short, with 11 bases between. The germline V gene encodes CDR1 DFQATT and CDR2 SNEGSKA (reference sequence). Written as DNA, the CDR3 is TGCAGTGCTAGTGACAGACTTTACTATGGCTACACCTTC. Translated, it gives CSASDRLYYGYTF.

This clone turned up a few times. This chain links TRBV7-9 with TRBJ2-1, with 11 positions matching TRBD2. Germline V gene data show CDR1 as SEHNR and CDR2 as FQNEAQ (reference sequence). V lost 5 bases and J lost 8; bases outside the gene matches: 14. This CDR3 contains 17 residues. The CDR3 DNA sequence: TGTGCCAGCAGCCCTCGACTAGCGGGGAACGTTGACCATGAGCAGTTCTTC. It is translated as CASSPRLAGNVDHEQFF.

The chain couples TRBV27 to TRBJ1-2, with 7 bases aligning to TRBD1. CDR1 is MNHEY, CDR2 SMNVEV, per germline (reference sequence). The CDR3 has 15 amino acids. V lost 5 bases, J lost 3 bases, and 9 bases stayed unmatched. CDR3 loop: CASSPSKTGHYGYTF. CDR3 sequence (DNA): TGTGCCAGCAGTCCCTCAAAGACAGGGCACTATGGCTACACCTTC.

There are a few counts of this clone. V gene TRBV7-2 combines with J gene TRBJ2-2, with 9 bases fitting TRBD2. The CDR3 has 16 residues. V shed 5 bases, J shed 0 bases, and the junction held 4 bases outside the gene matches. From germline, CDR1 is SGHTA and CDR2 FQGNSA. The CDR3 region is CASSQRTSANTGELFF. The CDR3 region has the DNA TGTGCCAGCAGCCAGAGGACTAGCGCGAACACCGGGGAGCTGTTTTTT.

Only a few counts were recorded for this clone. This rearrangement joins TRBV5-1 to TRBJ2-2, with D possibly being TRBD1 (6 bases). The CDR3 contains 15 residues. V was cut by 1 base and J by 4 bases, with 11 bases left in between. Germline CDR1 and CDR2: SGHRS and YFSETQ. In nucleotides, the CDR3 is TGCGCCAGCAGCTTGTTACAGGGCGCCACCGGGGAGCTGTTTTTT. As protein: CASSLLQGATGELFF.

The V call is TRBV10-3, the J call TRBJ2-7; TRBD2 might be the D (7 bases). V lost 10 bases, J lost 3 bases, and 13 bases lay in between. Germline CDR1 ENHRY, CDR2 SYGVKD. The CDR3 covers 12 residues. The CDR3 loop is CATGGGDYEQYV. For the CDR3, the DNA is TGTGCCACCGGCGGGGGCGACTACGAGCAGTACGTC.

The chain uses TRBV11-3 and TRBJ1-3; no reliable D call. Trimming shortened V by 5 bases and J by 0 bases, and 11 bases separated the two germline ends. CDR3 length equals 15 residues. Germline V gene sequence: CDR1 SGHNT, CDR2 YENEEA. The DNA for the CDR3 is TGTGCCAGCAGCCTCGGAGGAACCTCTGGAAACACCATATATTTT. Translation gives CASSLGGTSGNTIYF.

The V gene is TRBV5-4, the J gene TRBJ2-2; TRBD2 matches 11 bases. Per the germline V gene, CDR1 is SGHNT and CDR2 is YYREEE (reference sequence). There are 18 residues in the CDR3. The ends lost 4 bases at V and 6 bases at J; junction bases unmatched: 14. CDR3 sequence: CASSPGTSGPGIAGELFF. The CDR3 nucleotides read TGTGCCAGCAGCCCCGGGACTAGCGGACCCGGGATAGCCGGGGAGCTGTTTTTT.

This chain joins TRBV7-2 and TRBJ2-1, with TRBD2 identical over 9 bases. This CDR3 has 15 amino acids. V gave up 6 bases and J gave up 6 bases; unmatched junction bases: 9. The germline gives CDR1 SGHTA, CDR2 FQGNSA. The CDR3 region has the DNA TGTGCCAGCAGACCTAGCGGGGTGTCCCCCAATGAGCAGTTCTTC. It translates to CASRPSGVSPNEQFF.